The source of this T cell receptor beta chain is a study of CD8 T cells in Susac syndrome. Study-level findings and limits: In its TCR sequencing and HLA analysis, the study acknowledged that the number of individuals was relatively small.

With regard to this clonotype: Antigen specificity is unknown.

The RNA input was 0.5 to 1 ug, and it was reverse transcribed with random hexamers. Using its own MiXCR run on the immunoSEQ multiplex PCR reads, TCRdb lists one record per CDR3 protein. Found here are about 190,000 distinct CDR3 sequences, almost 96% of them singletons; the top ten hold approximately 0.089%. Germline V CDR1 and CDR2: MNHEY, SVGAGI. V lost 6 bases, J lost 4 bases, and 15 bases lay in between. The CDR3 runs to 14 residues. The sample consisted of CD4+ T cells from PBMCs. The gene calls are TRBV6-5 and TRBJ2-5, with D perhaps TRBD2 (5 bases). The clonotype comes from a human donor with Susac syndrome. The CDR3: CASSYGRVSETQYF. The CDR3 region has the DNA TGTGCCAGCAGCTACGGGCGGGTCTCAGAGACCCAGTACTTC.